This TCR beta chain was captured by sequencing in a study of blood T cell repertoires in COVID-19. About the research overall: The origin of the acute and convalescent COVID-19 samples was the United States, Italy and Spain. T cells, B-cell-depleted T cells, or PBMCs provided the cDNA or gDNA that served as material.

How the authors handled the data: Nucleated cell counts were estimated from reference gene primer amplification. The protocol was immunoSEQ multiplex PCR, while the TCRdb copy is restricted to in-frame clones and leaves out a portion. Clone size and the V and J calls come from that table; the DNA yielded D and trimming. The table records fewer than 250,000 clones, around 80% of them present only once. Germline loops: CDR1 SGHNT, CDR2 YYREEE (reference sequence). The CDR3 has 14 residues. Unmatched junction bases numbered 7, after V lost 4 bases and J lost 3 bases. This sequence originates from a woman aged 80 or older with acute or convalescent COVID-19. The chain recombines TRBV5-4 with TRBJ2-7; 7 nucleotides align to TRBD1. Sequencing used peripheral blood. CDR3 in DNA: TGTGCCAGCAGCGAGGGACAGTCCAACTACGAGCAGTACTTC. Translating it yields CASSEGQSNYEQYF.